This T cell receptor (beta chain) was found in a study of T cell repertoires in cytomegalovirus infection. This CDR3 is 14 amino acids long. The V gene's germline CDR1 is MNHEY and CDR2 SMNVEV (reference sequence). With V trimmed by 5 bases and J by 5 bases, 7 bases remained unmatched. TCRdb fed the reads into MiXCR, producing one record per CDR3 protein. There are more than 400,000 distinct CDR3 sequences in the sample; approximately 25% occur only once, and 13% lies in the top ten. The TCR comes from a human donor in good health (CMV status not recorded). Some clones in this sample may be carry-over from other donors' samples. The chain couples TRBV27 to TRBJ2-7, with TRBD1 matching 9 bases. The sequenced sample consisted of PBMCs. The CDR3 reads CASSLRDRAHEQYF. CDR3 DNA sequence: TGTGCCAGCAGTCTCCGGGACAGGGCCCACGAGCAGTACTTC.